A selection of T cell receptor beta chains follows, all from one sample in a study of blood T cell repertoires in COVID-19. Profiled with immunoSEQ multiplex PCR; TCRdb holds only in-frame clones, not every one. The sample holds some 120,000 clones, over 55% seen once. The source material was peripheral blood. These receptors were collected from a woman in her 70s with acute or convalescent COVID-19. The CDR3 runs from the conserved cysteine through the conserved F or W. The D gene is left open where the match is weak. The size field is filled for only some rows; it gives once, few, many or a size class.

j_call v_call d_call clone_size cdr3_nt cdr3_aa
TRBJ1-2 TRBV4-1 . few TGCGCCAGCAGCCAGGACACGGATAACTATGGCTACACCTTC CASSQDTDNYGYTF
TRBJ2-1 TRBV9 . . TGTGCCAGCAGCGTGAGCGCCGACTCCTACAATGAGCAGTTCTTC CASSVSADSYNEQFF
TRBJ2-5 TRBV3-1/TRBV3-2 . once TGTGCCAGCAGCCAAGGGCACAGGCAAGAGACCCAGTACTTC CASSQGHRQETQYF
TRBJ2-2 TRBV3-1/TRBV3-2 TRBD1 once TGTGCCAGCAGCCCTAGGACAGGGGTTGTTTGGGGGGAGCTGTTTTTT CASSPRTGVVWGELFF
TRBJ1-6 TRBV6-5 TRBD1 few TGTGCCAGCAGACAGGGGGGAGTTTCACCCCTCCACTTT CASRQGGVSPLHF
TRBJ1-6 TRBV6-5 TRBD1 . TGTGCCAGCAGCCGCCTGGGACAGGGTAATTCACCCCTCCACTTT CASSRLGQGNSPLHF
TRBJ2-6 TRBV12-2 . once TGTGCAAGTCGCCCCAACCAGAGACTCAGGGCTGGGGCCAACGTCCTGACTTTC CASRPNQRLRAGANVLTF
TRBJ2-5 TRBV24-1 . . TGTGCCACCAGTGACGCGGGGCCTGGGGGCCAAGAGACCCAGTACTTC CATSDAGPGGQETQYF
TRBJ2-5 TRBV7-6 . . TGTGCCAGCAGCTTAACGGGACTGGGAGAGACCCAGTACTTC CASSLTGLGETQYF
TRBJ2-1 TRBV7-8 . . TGTGCCAGCAGCTTAGAGAACAGGTTATACAATGAGCAGTTCTTC CASSLENRLYNEQFF
TRBJ1-2 TRBV30 TRBD1 many TGTGCCTGGGCGATAACAGGGGGGATTTGGGCAAATGGCTACACCTTC CAWAITGGIWANGYTF
TRBJ1-2 TRBV28 TRBD1 once TGTGCCAGCAACATCATCAAGGGACAGGGGCCCTATGGCTACACCTTC CASNIIKGQGPYGYTF
TRBJ2-7 TRBV27 TRBD1 . TGTGCCAGCAGTCCTCGGACAGGGGGCGCTACCGACCACGAGCAGTACTTC CASSPRTGGATDHEQYF